This T cell receptor beta chain was recovered during a study of T cells in women clearing cervical HPV infection. Looked up from germline, CDR1 is SGHVS and CDR2 is FNYEAQ. The V segment lost 5 bases and the J segment 8 bases; nucleotides outside the gene matches: 5. This CDR3 contains 15 residues. On this clone itself: Its specificity is not known. The sequence runs out 3 residues before the end of the CDR3; the remainder is reconstructed from the germline J gene.

Here immunoSEQ multiplex PCR was the method, and the copy in TCRdb shows in-frame clones only, minus some. The sample totals roughly 48,000 clones. General study points: CIN3+ cases had significantly higher TCR repertoire richness than controls, but evenness did not differ. Effector/memory and HPV-specific T cells were not isolated, and association timing is unknown.

This TCR derives from a woman aged 18 to 75 with a cervical HPV16 infection that either progressed to CIN3+ or cleared (not recorded which). The chain uses TRBV7-6 and TRBJ2-2; 13 nucleotides align to TRBD2. The source material was blood buffy coat. The sequenced CDR3 bases are TGTGCCAGCAGCGCAGGGACTAGCGGGATAGGGGAG. Translation: CASSAGTSGIGE. In full, the CDR3 reads CASSAGTSGIGELFF.